Listed below are T cell receptor beta chains from one sample, sequenced in a study of blood T cell repertoires in COVID-19. The repertoire was sequenced with immunoSEQ multiplex PCR; TCRdb's copy has only in-frame clones and lacks some. The sample consists of 250,000 to 400,000 clones, roughly 90% of them appearing once. Sequencing was performed on peripheral blood. The source of these receptors is a woman in her 30s with COVID-19, enrolled during active disease. Each CDR3 is given with its conserved first and last residue. D genes are given only for firm matches. Not all rows give a size; the values are once, few, many and, for expanded clones, a class.

D gene: TRBD2; J gene: TRBJ2-2; clone size: .; CDR3 length: 17; V gene: TRBV19; CDR3 DNA: TGTGCCAGTAGTATTCGAGCGGGAGGGATGAACACCGGGGAGCTGTTTTTT; CDR3 protein: CASSIRAGGMNTGELFF
D gene: TRBD2; J gene: TRBJ2-2; clone size: .; CDR3 length: 15; V gene: TRBV9; CDR3 DNA: TGTGCCAGCAGCGTAACTAGCGGGAGGACCGGGGAGCTGTTTTTT; CDR3 protein: CASSVTSGRTGELFF
D gene: TRBD1; J gene: TRBJ1-2; clone size: .; CDR3 length: 13; V gene: TRBV6-5; CDR3 DNA: TGTGCCAGCAGCGGACAGGGTATCTATGGCTACACCTTC; CDR3 protein: CASSGQGIYGYTF
D gene: .; J gene: TRBJ1-2; clone size: .; CDR3 length: 11; V gene: TRBV7-9; CDR3 DNA: TGTGCCAGCAGCAACAGAGATGGCTACACCTTC; CDR3 protein: CASSNRDGYTF
D gene: TRBD2; J gene: TRBJ2-3; clone size: .; CDR3 length: 16; V gene: TRBV19; CDR3 DNA: TGTGCCAGTAGTATAGGGGGAGGGCCAAGCACAGATACGCAGTATTTT; CDR3 protein: CASSIGGGPSTDTQYF
D gene: TRBD1; J gene: TRBJ1-3; clone size: .; CDR3 length: 18; V gene: TRBV27; CDR3 DNA: TGTGCCAGCAACCTTCCGGGACAGGGGGCTCAATCTGGAAACACCATATATTTT; CDR3 protein: CASNLPGQGAQSGNTIYF
D gene: TRBD1; J gene: TRBJ2-7; clone size: .; CDR3 length: 15; V gene: TRBV4-2; CDR3 DNA: TGTGCCAGCAGCCCCCCTCAGGGGGCTAAGAACGAGCAGTACTTC; CDR3 protein: CASSPPQGAKNEQYF
D gene: TRBD2; J gene: TRBJ2-7; clone size: .; CDR3 length: 15; V gene: TRBV10-2; CDR3 DNA: TGCGCCAGCAGGGGGACTAGCGGGAGCTCCTACGAGCAGTACTTC; CDR3 protein: CASRGTSGSSYEQYF
D gene: TRBD1; J gene: TRBJ1-1; clone size: few; CDR3 length: 14; V gene: TRBV7-2; CDR3 DNA: TGTGCCAGCAGCTTAAAAGGGGGCGGAACTGAAGCTTTCTTT; CDR3 protein: CASSLKGGGTEAFF
D gene: TRBD2; J gene: TRBJ2-7; clone size: .; CDR3 length: 15; V gene: TRBV11-2; CDR3 DNA: TGTGCCAGCAGCTTCGGGACTAGCGGAGATTACGAGCAGTACTTC; CDR3 protein: CASSFGTSGDYEQYF
D gene: TRBD1; J gene: TRBJ2-2; clone size: .; CDR3 length: 13; V gene: TRBV25-1; CDR3 DNA: TGTGCCAGCATGCCACAGGGGACCGGGGAGCTGTTTTTT; CDR3 protein: CASMPQGTGELFF
D gene: TRBD1; J gene: TRBJ2-1; clone size: .; CDR3 length: 14; V gene: TRBV7-6; CDR3 DNA: TGTGCCAGCAGCTCCGGGACAGGGGGTGATGAGCAGTTCTTC; CDR3 protein: CASSSGTGGDEQFF
D gene: TRBD1; J gene: TRBJ1-2; clone size: .; CDR3 length: 15; V gene: TRBV19; CDR3 DNA: TGTGCCAGTAGTATAGAGGGACAGTTTAACTATGGCTACACCTTC; CDR3 protein: CASSIEGQFNYGYTF
D gene: TRBD2; J gene: TRBJ2-2; clone size: .; CDR3 length: 16; V gene: TRBV20-1; CDR3 DNA: TGCAGTGCTAGTACCCCGACTAGCGGTAACACCGGGGAGCTGTTTTTT; CDR3 protein: CSASTPTSGNTGELFF
D gene: .; J gene: TRBJ1-1; clone size: .; CDR3 length: 14; V gene: TRBV5-6; CDR3 DNA: TGTGCCAGCAGCTATATGCGCCCGAACACTGAAGCTTTCTTT; CDR3 protein: CASSYMRPNTEAFF
D gene: TRBD1; J gene: TRBJ2-7; clone size: .; CDR3 length: 15; V gene: TRBV18; CDR3 DNA: TGTGCCAGCTCACCTACAGGGGGCAGGAGTCCCGAGCAGTACTTC; CDR3 protein: CASSPTGGRSPEQYF
D gene: TRBD1; J gene: TRBJ1-2; clone size: .; CDR3 length: 17; V gene: TRBV7-8; CDR3 DNA: TGTGCCAGCAGCCCGACGACAGGGACGGCGGGGAATTATGGCTACACCTTC; CDR3 protein: CASSPTTGTAGNYGYTF
D gene: .; J gene: TRBJ1-5; clone size: .; CDR3 length: 13; V gene: TRBV12-3/TRBV12-4; CDR3 DNA: TGTGCCAGCAGACCTAATGGCAATCAGCCCCAGCATTTT; CDR3 protein: CASRPNGNQPQHF
D gene: TRBD2; J gene: TRBJ2-5; clone size: few; CDR3 length: 14; V gene: TRBV10-3; CDR3 DNA: TGTGCCATCGGCGCTAGCGGTCCTCAAGAGACCCAGTACTTC; CDR3 protein: CAIGASGPQETQYF
D gene: .; J gene: TRBJ2-2; clone size: .; CDR3 length: 15; V gene: TRBV3-1/TRBV3-2; CDR3 DNA: TGTGCCAGCAGCCCCCGAGCCCGGGACACCGGGGAGCTGTTTTTT; CDR3 protein: CASSPRARDTGELFF
D gene: .; J gene: TRBJ1-2; clone size: once; CDR3 length: 15; V gene: TRBV18; CDR3 DNA: TGTGCCAGCTCACCGCGGGACCCCTCTGCGGGGGGCTACACCTTC; CDR3 protein: CASSPRDPSAGGYTF
D gene: .; J gene: TRBJ2-7; clone size: few; CDR3 length: 12; V gene: TRBV12-3/TRBV12-4; CDR3 DNA: TGTGCCAGCAGTTTTGCGACCTACGAGCAGTACTTC; CDR3 protein: CASSFATYEQYF
D gene: TRBD1; J gene: TRBJ2-7; clone size: few; CDR3 length: 14; V gene: TRBV9; CDR3 DNA: TGTGCCAGCAGCGTAGGGGACAGGGGCTACGAGCAGTACTTC; CDR3 protein: CASSVGDRGYEQYF
D gene: TRBD2; J gene: TRBJ2-7; clone size: .; CDR3 length: 16; V gene: TRBV6-5; CDR3 DNA: TGTGCCAGCAGTTACGGTGGGCGGGAGGGAACCTACGAGCAGTACTTC; CDR3 protein: CASSYGGREGTYEQYF
D gene: TRBD1; J gene: TRBJ2-6; clone size: once; CDR3 length: 18; V gene: TRBV2; CDR3 DNA: TGTGCCAGCAGTTTGAGGGACAGGGGGAACTCTGGGGCCAACGTCCTGACTTTC; CDR3 protein: CASSLRDRGNSGANVLTF
D gene: .; J gene: TRBJ1-1; clone size: once; CDR3 length: 16; V gene: TRBV7-6; CDR3 DNA: TGTGCCAGCAGCCCTCAAACGGCGGGTCAGAACACTGAAGCTTTCTTT; CDR3 protein: CASSPQTAGQNTEAFF
D gene: .; J gene: TRBJ2-1; clone size: .; CDR3 length: 13; V gene: TRBV6-1; CDR3 DNA: TGTGCCAGCAGTGAACCAGCGAACAATGAGCAGTTCTTC; CDR3 protein: CASSEPANNEQFF
D gene: TRBD1; J gene: TRBJ1-5; clone size: .; CDR3 length: 15; V gene: TRBV6-4; CDR3 DNA: TGTGCCAGCAGCGAGACAGGGGGAGTGGTTCAGCCCCAGCATTTT; CDR3 protein: CASSETGGVVQPQHF
D gene: .; J gene: TRBJ2-4; clone size: .; CDR3 length: 17; V gene: TRBV4-1; CDR3 DNA: TGCGCCAGCAGCCAAGATGGGACCCCGGGACTGTGGGCCATTCAGTACTTC; CDR3 protein: CASSQDGTPGLWAIQYF
D gene: .; J gene: TRBJ2-7; clone size: .; CDR3 length: 12; V gene: TRBV28; CDR3 DNA: TGTGCCAGCAGTTACGGGGGCTACGAGCAGTACTTC; CDR3 protein: CASSYGGYEQYF
D gene: .; J gene: TRBJ1-1; clone size: .; CDR3 length: 14; V gene: TRBV5-1; CDR3 DNA: TGCGCCAGCAGCATTCAAACGGGGGACACTGAAGCTTTCTTT; CDR3 protein: CASSIQTGDTEAFF
D gene: .; J gene: TRBJ1-5; clone size: .; CDR3 length: 18; V gene: TRBV7-9; CDR3 DNA: TGTGCCAGCAGCTTAGCGTATTTTGGAAGCGACGGCAATCAGCCCCAGCATTTT; CDR3 protein: CASSLAYFGSDGNQPQHF
D gene: .; J gene: TRBJ2-3; clone size: .; CDR3 length: 17; V gene: TRBV9; CDR3 DNA: TGTGCCAGCAGCGTAGTCGGGGGGCAAGTCGGCACAGATACGCAGTATTTT; CDR3 protein: CASSVVGGQVGTDTQYF
D gene: .; J gene: TRBJ2-7; clone size: .; CDR3 length: 14; V gene: TRBV3-1/TRBV3-2; CDR3 DNA: TGTGCCAGCAGCCAACCCGGGGGACCCTACGAGCAGTACTTC; CDR3 protein: CASSQPGGPYEQYF
D gene: TRBD1; J gene: TRBJ2-1; clone size: .; CDR3 length: 16; V gene: TRBV19; CDR3 DNA: TGTGCCAGTAGTATTGGGGACAGGGGTATCTTCAATGAGCAGTTCTTC; CDR3 protein: CASSIGDRGIFNEQFF
D gene: .; J gene: TRBJ2-3; clone size: .; CDR3 length: 15; V gene: TRBV24-1; CDR3 DNA: TGTGCCACCAGTGACGTCTCGGGGTCCAGGGATACGCAGTATTTT; CDR3 protein: CATSDVSGSRDTQYF
D gene: .; J gene: TRBJ2-3; clone size: few; CDR3 length: 13; V gene: TRBV24-1; CDR3 DNA: TGTGCCACCAGTGATGGGGGGACAGATACGCAGTATTTT; CDR3 protein: CATSDGGTDTQYF
D gene: TRBD1; J gene: TRBJ1-2; clone size: once; CDR3 length: 21; V gene: TRBV2; CDR3 DNA: TGTGCCAGCCGGCGAGGGCCCGTCCGTCCCGGGACAGGGGGCAGTGGCTATGGCTACACCTTC; CDR3 protein: CASRRGPVRPGTGGSGYGYTF
D gene: .; J gene: TRBJ1-2; clone size: .; CDR3 length: 14; V gene: TRBV3-1/TRBV3-2; CDR3 DNA: TGTGCCAGCAGCCAAGTTGACGGGAGAGGGGGCTACACCTTC; CDR3 protein: CASSQVDGRGGYTF
D gene: TRBD1; J gene: TRBJ1-4; clone size: .; CDR3 length: 15; V gene: TRBV6-5; CDR3 DNA: TGTGCCAGCACCTGGAGCAGGGGGGACGGCGAAAAACTGTTTTTT; CDR3 protein: CASTWSRGDGEKLFF
D gene: .; J gene: TRBJ2-5; clone size: .; CDR3 length: 14; V gene: TRBV29-1; CDR3 DNA: TGCAGCGTTGAAGGCCGCGGTGGGCAAGAGACCCAGTACTTC; CDR3 protein: CSVEGRGGQETQYF
D gene: .; J gene: TRBJ2-5; clone size: .; CDR3 length: 16; V gene: TRBV7-3; CDR3 DNA: TGTGCCAGCAGTCCGGGACTCCCGGCCCCACAGGAGACCCAGTACTTC; CDR3 protein: CASSPGLPAPQETQYF
D gene: TRBD2; J gene: TRBJ2-1; clone size: .; CDR3 length: 15; V gene: TRBV6-5; CDR3 DNA: TGTGCCAGCAGCCGTAGCGGGAGCTCCTACAATGAGCAGTTCTTC; CDR3 protein: CASSRSGSSYNEQFF
D gene: .; J gene: TRBJ1-5; clone size: once; CDR3 length: 15; V gene: TRBV4-1; CDR3 DNA: TGCGCCAGCAGCCAAGATAGAGGGCTCCAGCAGCCCCAGCATTTT; CDR3 protein: CASSQDRGLQQPQHF
D gene: .; J gene: TRBJ2-2; clone size: once; CDR3 length: 14; V gene: TRBV11-3; CDR3 DNA: TGTGCCAGCAGCCTAGACGGTGGCACCGGGGAGCTGTTTTTT; CDR3 protein: CASSLDGGTGELFF
D gene: .; J gene: TRBJ1-4; clone size: .; CDR3 length: 15; V gene: TRBV5-5; CDR3 DNA: TGTGCCAGCAGCTCGATGGGGGCGGAAGCTGAAAAACTGTTTTTT; CDR3 protein: CASSSMGAEAEKLFF
D gene: .; J gene: TRBJ2-7; clone size: .; CDR3 length: 14; V gene: TRBV19; CDR3 DNA: TGTGCCAGTAGTAAGCCGGGTTCCCCCTACGAGCAGTACTTC; CDR3 protein: CASSKPGSPYEQYF
D gene: TRBD2; J gene: TRBJ2-1; clone size: .; CDR3 length: 14; V gene: TRBV7-3; CDR3 DNA: TGTGCCAGCAGCTCTAGCGGACCGAACAATGAGCAGTTCTTC; CDR3 protein: CASSSSGPNNEQFF
D gene: .; J gene: TRBJ1-1; clone size: .; CDR3 length: 12; V gene: TRBV6-5; CDR3 DNA: TGTGCCAGCAGTCCTACAGCCGGAGGAGCTTTCTTT; CDR3 protein: CASSPTAGGAFF
D gene: TRBD1; J gene: TRBJ2-7; clone size: .; CDR3 length: 14; V gene: TRBV19; CDR3 DNA: TGTGCCAGTAGTCAATGGGACAGTTCCTACGAGCAGTACTTC; CDR3 protein: CASSQWDSSYEQYF
D gene: .; J gene: TRBJ2-7; clone size: once; CDR3 length: 16; V gene: TRBV28; CDR3 DNA: TGTGCCAGCAGTTTATCAGCGTTTGGGACATCCTACGAGCAGTACTTC; CDR3 protein: CASSLSAFGTSYEQYF
D gene: .; J gene: TRBJ1-5; clone size: .; CDR3 length: 15; V gene: TRBV12-2; CDR3 DNA: TGTGCAAGTCGCTTAGTTGTACTTAGCAATCAGCCCCAGCATTTT; CDR3 protein: CASRLVVLSNQPQHF
D gene: .; J gene: TRBJ1-1; clone size: .; CDR3 length: 13; V gene: TRBV6-5; CDR3 DNA: TGTGCCATCCTCTCAGACCAGGTCACTGAAGCTTTCTTT; CDR3 protein: CAILSDQVTEAFF
D gene: .; J gene: TRBJ2-2; clone size: .; CDR3 length: 13; V gene: TRBV12-3/TRBV12-4; CDR3 DNA: TGTGCCGTTGACATCACGAACACCGGGGAGCTGTTTTTT; CDR3 protein: CAVDITNTGELFF
D gene: .; J gene: TRBJ1-6; clone size: .; CDR3 length: 16; V gene: TRBV4-2; CDR3 DNA: TGTGCCAGCAGCCAAGATGAAGGGGATGGTAATTCACCCCTCCACTTT; CDR3 protein: CASSQDEGDGNSPLHF
D gene: .; J gene: TRBJ1-5; clone size: .; CDR3 length: 17; V gene: TRBV7-9; CDR3 DNA: TGTGCCAGCAGCTTGGGTAGCGGGGGCTATAGCAATCAGCCCCAGCATTTT; CDR3 protein: CASSLGSGGYSNQPQHF
D gene: .; J gene: TRBJ2-2; clone size: .; CDR3 length: 15; V gene: TRBV25-1; CDR3 DNA: TGTGCCAGCAGGATGCAGGGGACGAACACCGGGGAGCTGTTTTTT; CDR3 protein: CASRMQGTNTGELFF
D gene: TRBD1; J gene: TRBJ1-2; clone size: .; CDR3 length: 13; V gene: TRBV30; CDR3 DNA: TGTGCCTGGAGTGCTGGACAGGGGTATGGCTACACCTTC; CDR3 protein: CAWSAGQGYGYTF
D gene: .; J gene: TRBJ1-6; clone size: .; CDR3 length: 14; V gene: TRBV28; CDR3 DNA: TGTGCCAGCAGTCGTAGCTCCTATAATTCACCCCTCCACTTT; CDR3 protein: CASSRSSYNSPLHF